This TCR beta chain stems from a study of CD8+ T cells in alopecia areata. General study findings and limits: Many expanded lesional clones persisted during tofacitinib (in both scalp and blood). Researchers report lesional scalp, most notably alopecia totalis/universalis, outstripped normal scalp in clonality.

Germline V lookup: CDR1 MNHEY, CDR2 SMNVEV (reference sequence). The CDR3 contains 14 residues. Extracted from the samples, RNA was reverse transcribed into cDNA to serve as the sequencing template. The table came from immunoSEQ multiplex PCR; TCRdb's copy has only in-frame clones and leaves some out. The table has around 99,000 clones, 65% to 85% seen once; the top ten hold about 24%. Documented treatment: oral pan-JAK inhibitor, 5-10 mg twice daily. To note about this clone: What it binds is unknown. Compared with germline, one end of the junction differs, possibly owing to a read error.

This receptor was taken from a human donor with alopecia areata. The chain has TRBV27 and TRBJ1-1; a possible D gene is TRBD1 (6 bases). The sequences come from CD8+ T cells sorted from blood, collected at week 24, from a patient treated with tofacitinib. The CDR3 spells CASSWGGAVAEAFF. CDR3 bases: TGTGCCAGCAGTTGGGGGGGCGCGGTCGCTGAAGCTTTCTTC.